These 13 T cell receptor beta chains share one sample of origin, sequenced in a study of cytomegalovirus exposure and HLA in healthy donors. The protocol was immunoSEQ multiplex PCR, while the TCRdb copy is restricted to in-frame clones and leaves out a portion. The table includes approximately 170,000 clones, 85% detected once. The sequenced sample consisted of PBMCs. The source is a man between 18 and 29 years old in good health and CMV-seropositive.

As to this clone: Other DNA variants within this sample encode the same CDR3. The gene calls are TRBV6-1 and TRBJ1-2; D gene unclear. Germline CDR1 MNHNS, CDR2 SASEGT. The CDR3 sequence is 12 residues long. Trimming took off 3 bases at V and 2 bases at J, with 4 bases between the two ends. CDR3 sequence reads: CASSDRNYGYTF. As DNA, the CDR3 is TGTGCCAGCAGTGACAGGAACTATGGCTACACCTTC.

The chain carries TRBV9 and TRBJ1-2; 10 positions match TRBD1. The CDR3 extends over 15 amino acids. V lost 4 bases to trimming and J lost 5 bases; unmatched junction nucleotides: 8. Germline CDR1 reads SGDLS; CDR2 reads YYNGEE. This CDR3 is CASSPSGGQGYGYTF. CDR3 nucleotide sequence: TGTGCCAGCAGCCCCTCTGGGGGACAGGGGTATGGCTACACCTTC.

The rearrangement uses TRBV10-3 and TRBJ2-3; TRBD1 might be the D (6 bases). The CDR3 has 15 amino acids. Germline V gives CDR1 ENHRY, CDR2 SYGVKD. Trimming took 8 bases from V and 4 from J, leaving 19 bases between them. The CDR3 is CAIGREGGAADTQYF. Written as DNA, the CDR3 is TGTGCCATCGGGCGCGAAGGGGGAGCTGCAGATACGCAGTATTTT.

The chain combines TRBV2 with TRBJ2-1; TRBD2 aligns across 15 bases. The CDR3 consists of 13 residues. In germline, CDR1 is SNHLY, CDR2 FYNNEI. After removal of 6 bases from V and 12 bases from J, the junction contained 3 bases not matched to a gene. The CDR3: CASRPGLAGGQFF. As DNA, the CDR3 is TGTGCCAGCAGGCCGGGACTAGCGGGGGGGCAGTTCTTC.

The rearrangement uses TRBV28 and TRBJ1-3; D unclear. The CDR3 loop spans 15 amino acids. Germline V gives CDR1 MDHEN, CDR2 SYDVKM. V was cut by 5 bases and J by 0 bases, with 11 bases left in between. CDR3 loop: CASSPPPGSGNTIYF. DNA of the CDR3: TGTGCCAGCAGTCCCCCCCCCGGCTCTGGAAACACCATATATTTT.

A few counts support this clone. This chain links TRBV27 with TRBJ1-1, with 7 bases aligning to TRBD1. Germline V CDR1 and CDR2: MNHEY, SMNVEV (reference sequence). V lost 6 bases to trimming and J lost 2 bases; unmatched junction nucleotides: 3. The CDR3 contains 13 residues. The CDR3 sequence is CASRGDSNTEAFF. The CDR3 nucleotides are TGTGCCAGCAGAGGGGACAGTAACACTGAAGCTTTCTTT.

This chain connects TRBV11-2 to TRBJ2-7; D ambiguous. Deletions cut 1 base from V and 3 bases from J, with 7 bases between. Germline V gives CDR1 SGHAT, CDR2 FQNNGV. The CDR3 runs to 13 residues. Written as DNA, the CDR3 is TGTGCCAGCAGCTTAGGTTTCGTCTACGAGCAGTACTTC. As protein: CASSLGFVYEQYF.

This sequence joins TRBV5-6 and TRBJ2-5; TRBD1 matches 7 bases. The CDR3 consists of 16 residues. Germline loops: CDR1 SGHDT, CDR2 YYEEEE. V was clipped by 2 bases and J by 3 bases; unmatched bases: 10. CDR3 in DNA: TGTGCCAGCAGCTTAGCCGCCGGGACAGTAAAAGAGACCCAGTACTTC. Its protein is CASSLAAGTVKETQYF.

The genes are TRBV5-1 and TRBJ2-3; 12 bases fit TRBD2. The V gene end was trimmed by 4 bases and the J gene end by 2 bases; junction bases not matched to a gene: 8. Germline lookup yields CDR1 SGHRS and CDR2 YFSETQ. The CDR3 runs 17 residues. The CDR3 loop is CASSTGTSGPNTDTQYF. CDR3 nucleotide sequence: TGCGCCAGCAGCACCGGGACTAGCGGGCCCAACACAGATACGCAGTATTTT.

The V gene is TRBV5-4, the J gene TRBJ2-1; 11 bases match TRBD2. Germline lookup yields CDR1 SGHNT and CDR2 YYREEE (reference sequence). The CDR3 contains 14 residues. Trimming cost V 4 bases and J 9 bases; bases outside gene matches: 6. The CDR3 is CASSVAGGLAEQFF. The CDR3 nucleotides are TGTGCCAGCAGCGTAGCGGGAGGGTTGGCTGAGCAGTTCTTC.

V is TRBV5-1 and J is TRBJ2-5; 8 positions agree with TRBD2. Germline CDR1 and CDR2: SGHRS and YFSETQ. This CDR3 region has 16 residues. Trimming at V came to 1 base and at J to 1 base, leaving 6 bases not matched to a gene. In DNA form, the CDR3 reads TGCGCCAGCAGCTTGTTATCGGGGGGGGGCCAAGAGACCCAGTACTTC. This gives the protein CASSLLSGGGQETQYF.

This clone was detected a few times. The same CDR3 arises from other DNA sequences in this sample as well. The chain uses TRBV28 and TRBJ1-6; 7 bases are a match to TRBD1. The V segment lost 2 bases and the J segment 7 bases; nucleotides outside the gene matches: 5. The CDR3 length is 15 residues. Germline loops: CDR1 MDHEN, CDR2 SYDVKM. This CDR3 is CASSLTGVGNSPLHF. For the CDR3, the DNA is TGTGCCAGCAGTTTAACAGGGGTGGGGAATTCACCCCTCCACTTT.

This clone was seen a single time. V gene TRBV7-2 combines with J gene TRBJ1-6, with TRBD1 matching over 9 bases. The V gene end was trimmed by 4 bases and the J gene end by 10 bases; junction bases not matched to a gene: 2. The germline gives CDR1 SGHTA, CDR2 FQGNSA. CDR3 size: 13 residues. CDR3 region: CASSWDRESPLHF. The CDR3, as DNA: TGTGCCAGCAGCTGGGACAGGGAATCACCCCTCCACTTT.